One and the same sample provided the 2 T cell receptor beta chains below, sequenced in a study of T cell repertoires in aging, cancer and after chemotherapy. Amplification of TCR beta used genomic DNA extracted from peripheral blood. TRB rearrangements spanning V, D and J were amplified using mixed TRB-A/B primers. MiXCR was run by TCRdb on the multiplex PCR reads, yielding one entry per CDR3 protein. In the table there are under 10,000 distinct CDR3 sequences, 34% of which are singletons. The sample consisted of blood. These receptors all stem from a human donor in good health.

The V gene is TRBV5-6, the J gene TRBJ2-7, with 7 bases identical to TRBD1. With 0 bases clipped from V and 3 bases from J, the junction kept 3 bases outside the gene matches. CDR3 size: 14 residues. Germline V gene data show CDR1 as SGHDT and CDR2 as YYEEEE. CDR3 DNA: TGTGCCAGCAGCTTGGGGGACAGTTACTACGAGCAGTACGTC. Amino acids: CASSLGDSYYEQYV.

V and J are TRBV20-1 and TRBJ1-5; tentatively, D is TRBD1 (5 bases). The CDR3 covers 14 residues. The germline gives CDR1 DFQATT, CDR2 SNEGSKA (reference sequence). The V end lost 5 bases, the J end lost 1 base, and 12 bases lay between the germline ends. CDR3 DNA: TGCAGTGCTCCTCAGGGCAGGAGCAATCAGCCCCAGCATTTT. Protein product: CSAPQGRSNQPQHF.